This TCR beta chain was sequenced in a study of T cells in narcolepsy. Study conclusions and caveats: Blood of same and different patients, but not healthy controls, reportedly held recurring autoreactive clonotypes.

In the case of this clone: Its antigen is unknown.

This CDR3 is 15 amino acids long. The repertoire was sequenced with immunoSEQ multiplex PCR; TCRdb's copy has only in-frame clones and lacks some. Among about 27,000 clones, around 82% were seen once, and the ten largest hold 3% to 3.5%. The TCR sequence derives from a human donor with narcolepsy. The chain carries TRBV12-1 and TRBJ2-5; the table's D call, TRBD2, was not checked against the DNA. TRBV12-1 is recorded as a pseudogene. Sequencing was done on a sample of CD45RA- memory CD4+ T cells from PBMCs. This CDR3 reads CASSFGAELQETQYF. The CDR3 region has the DNA TGTGCCAGCAGCTTTGGAGCGGAACTTCAAGAGACCCAGTACTTC.